A single sample gave rise to the 5 T cell receptor beta chains below, sequenced in a study of T cell clusters in autoimmune cytopenias. TRB rearrangements were amplified by touch-down multiplex PCR with mixed TRB-A/B primers. Reanalyzing the multiplex PCR reads, TCRdb keeps one entry per CDR3 protein, without DNA. The sample data list some 8,000 distinct CDR3 sequences. TRB was amplified from approximately 250 ng of peripheral blood genomic DNA per sample. Sequencing was performed on peripheral blood. These receptors all stem from a human donor with an autoimmune cytopenia or autoimmune hepatitis (not recorded which).

The rearrangement links TRBV19 to TRBJ2-2; TCRdb outputs TRBD1, but without DNA this stays unchecked. The CDR3 is 17 amino acids. CDR1 is LNHDA, CDR2 SQIVND, per germline (reference sequence). CDR3: CASIQRAGGANTGELFF.

The rearrangement uses TRBV27 and TRBJ2-1. The CDR3 totals 12 residues. Germline V CDR1 and CDR2: MNHEY, SMNVEV (reference sequence). CDR3: CASSDLYNEQFF.

The chain has TRBV10-3 and TRBJ2-7; TCRdb's D call of TRBD1 is untestable without DNA. Per the germline V gene, CDR1 is ENHRY and CDR2 is SYGVKD. CDR3 size: 12 residues. CDR3 in amino acids: CATSTGSYEQYF.

This chain joins TRBV5-6 and TRBJ2-6; with no DNA, the TCRdb D assignment of TRBD2 cannot be verified. This CDR3 contains 20 residues. Germline values: CDR1 SGHDT, CDR2 YYEEEE. CDR3: CASSLALAGGRRTGANVLTF. The full variable domain, in which reference TRBV5-6 and TRBJ2-6 provide the parts outside the CDR3, is DAGVTQSPTHLIKTRGQQVTLRCSPKSGHDTVSWYQQALGQGPQFIFQYYEEEERQRGNFPDRFSGHQFPNYSSELNVNALLLGDSALYLCASSLALAGGRRTGANVLTFGAGSRLTVL.

The gene calls are TRBV20-1 and TRBJ2-1; TCRdb outputs TRBD1, but without DNA this stays unchecked. Germline CDR1 is DFQATT and CDR2 is SNEGSKA (reference sequence). The CDR3 length is 15 residues. The CDR3 loop is CSASKSSGAYNEQFF.